Below are 25 T cell receptor beta chains sequenced from a single sample in a study of OX40 agonist ivuxolimab in advanced cancers. Library preparation was by the immunoSEQ multiplex PCR assay. Held by TCRdb, this immuneACCESS table contains in-frame sequences only and omits some clones. Under half of the omission traces to an unresolved V gene where checked; the cause of the rest is unknown. Across this sample there are approximately 58,000 clones, with approximately 75% seen only once. About 2.3% of the sample lies in the top ten. The material sequenced was CD4+ or CD8+ T cells sorted from blood, taken in a trial of the OX40 agonist ivuxolimab. These receptors were taken from an adult with an advanced solid tumor such as melanoma, head and neck, liver or kidney cancer.

This clone was observed once. V usage is TRBV19 and J usage is TRBJ1-4; possible D gene TRBD1, 5 bases. Germline CDR1 reads LNHDA; CDR2 reads SQIVND (reference sequence). The V and J ends lost 9 bases and 0 bases respectively, with 17 bases between them. The CDR3 length is 16 residues. The CDR3 is CASRMGQVTTNEKLFF. Written as DNA, the CDR3 is TGTGCCAGCCGCATGGGGCAGGTGACAACTAATGAAAAACTGTTTTTT.

This chain uses TRBV29-1 with TRBJ1-2; possibly TRBD1 for D (5 bases). In germline, CDR1 is SQVTM, CDR2 ANQGSEA. V lost 2 bases and J lost 4, with 17 bases in between. The CDR3 loop spans 15 amino acids. This chain's CDR3 is CSVESFGWGSYGYTF. The CDR3 DNA reads TGCAGCGTTGAAAGCTTCGGTTGGGGGAGCTATGGCTACACCTTC.

This sequence joins TRBV5-4 and TRBJ1-2; 8 bases align to TRBD1. The junction had 6 bases not matched to a gene; V was cut back by 1 base and J by 4 bases. CDR1 SGHNT and CDR2 YYREEE come from the germline V gene (reference sequence). This CDR3 comprises 15 residues. The CDR3 region is CASSLPAGGGYGYTF. The CDR3 coding sequence is TGTGCCAGCAGCTTGCCCGCAGGGGGCGGCTATGGCTACACCTTC.

The V call is TRBV2, the J call TRBJ2-5; no clear D. The CDR3 length is 15 residues. CDR1 SNHLY and CDR2 FYNNEI come from the germline V gene. Trimming stripped 4 bases from V and 0 bases from J, with 12 bases between. In DNA form, the CDR3 reads TGTGCCAGCAGTGGCGTTTTTCTATACCAAGAGACCCAGTACTTC. This encodes CASSGVFLYQETQYF.

This clone showed up just a few times. The chain joins TRBV6-5 to TRBJ2-3; D not certain. This CDR3 has 14 amino acids. V lost 0 bases to trimming and J lost 0 bases, with 4 bases between them. Germline loops: CDR1 MNHEY, CDR2 SVGAGI. The CDR3 sequence: CASSYSRSTDTQYF. The CDR3 DNA sequence: TGTGCCAGCAGTTACTCGAGGAGCACAGATACGCAGTATTTT.

This sequence joins TRBV9 and TRBJ2-3, with D tentatively TRBD1 or TRBD2 (5 bases each). This CDR3 has 14 residues. Between the trimmed V and J ends, which lost 0 bases and 5 bases, there was a span of 10 bases. Germline-derived CDR1 and CDR2 are SGDLS and YYNGEE. The CDR3 DNA follows: TGTGCCAGCAGCGTAGGAGGGGATCGAGATACGCAGTATTTT. Its translation is CASSVGGDRDTQYF.

This rearrangement joins TRBV18 to TRBJ2-1; 8 nucleotides line up with TRBD2. The CDR3 runs to 16 residues. CDR1 KGHSH and CDR2 LQKENI come from the germline V gene. With 3 bases clipped from V and 6 bases from J, the junction kept 10 bases outside the gene matches. CDR3: CASSPYRSGGRNEQFF. CDR3 bases: TGTGCCAGCTCACCGTACCGGTCGGGGGGGCGCAATGAGCAGTTCTTC.

The chain is built from TRBV5-1 and TRBJ2-5, with 11 bases aligning to TRBD2. Trimming at V came to 4 bases and at J to 1 base, leaving 6 bases not matched to a gene. The length of the CDR3 is 16 residues. Germline V gene sequence: CDR1 SGHRS, CDR2 YFSETQ. The CDR3: CASSTSSGGTQETQYF. Written as DNA, the CDR3 is TGCGCCAGCAGCACGTCTAGCGGGGGGACCCAAGAGACCCAGTACTTC.

To note about this clone: At one of its ends the junction is not consistent with the germline gene, which may arise from a read error. The V gene is TRBV29-1, the J gene TRBJ1-1, with D perhaps matching TRBD1 (5 bases). This CDR3 is 16 amino acids long. Germline assignment: CDR1 SQVTM and CDR2 ANQGSEA. DNA for the CDR3: TGCAGCCTTGAATGGGGACTCCTCACCCCGAACACTGAAGCTTTCTTT. This translates into CSLEWGLLTPNTEAFF.

The genes are TRBV30 and TRBJ2-2; perhaps TRBD1 as D (5 bases). Trimming stripped 5 bases from V and 5 bases from J, with 12 bases between. Germline lookup yields CDR1 GTSNPN and CDR2 SVGIG (reference sequence). The CDR3 is 13 residues long. The CDR3 sequence is CAWGWGNTGELFF. DNA for the CDR3: TGTGCCTGGGGATGGGGCAATACCGGGGAGCTGTTTTTT.

The CDR3 region is CASSVESNQPQHF. The CDR3 DNA follows: TGTGCCAGCAGCGTAGAAAGCAATCAGCCCCAGCATTTT. This chain uses TRBV9 with TRBJ1-5, with D hard to call. The CDR3 runs 13 residues. V lost 0 bases, J lost 1 base, and 2 bases lay in between. The germline V gene encodes CDR1 SGDLS and CDR2 YYNGEE. Drawing the rest from reference TRBV9 and TRBJ1-5, the complete variable domain is DSGVTQTPKHLITATGQRVTLRCSPRSGDLSVYWYQQSLDQGLQFLIQYYNGEERAKGNILERFSAQQFPDLHSELNLSSLELGDSALYFCASSVESNQPQHFGDGTRLSIL.

This chain joins TRBV4-1 and TRBJ2-7; a possible D gene is TRBD1 (6 bases). Germline CDR1 reads MGHRA; CDR2 reads YSYEKL. The CDR3 has 15 residues. Deletions cut 0 bases from V and 5 bases from J, with 14 bases between. DNA for the CDR3: TGCGCCAGCAGCCAAGACGCTCAGGGGTCCGACGAGCAGTACTTC. Its protein product is CASSQDAQGSDEQYF.

This chain connects TRBV9 to TRBJ2-1; the D gene is possibly TRBD1 (5 bases). The CDR3 consists of 15 residues. The germline CDR1 and CDR2 sequences are SGDLS and YYNGEE. With 2 bases removed from V and 7 bases from J, the gap between germline ends came to 16 bases. The CDR3 reads CASSVGPDGHNEQFF. The CDR3 DNA follows: TGTGCCAGCAGCGTCGGACCCGATGGACATAATGAGCAGTTCTTC.

The chain uses TRBV6-6 and TRBJ2-2; TRBD1 aligns across 8 bases. CDR1 and CDR2 from the germline V gene are MNHNY and SVGAGI (reference sequence). The CDR3 is 16 amino acids. V was pared by 1 base and J by 2 bases, with 3 bases of the junction left unmatched. CDR3 loop: CASSYFGQGNTGELFF. The CDR3, as DNA: TGTGCCAGCAGTTACTTCGGACAGGGTAACACCGGGGAGCTGTTTTTT.

This clone was recorded a few times. The V and J genes are TRBV19 and TRBJ1-6; D gene unclear. V was pared by 5 bases and J by 9 bases, with 23 bases between. CDR3 size: 17 residues. Germline lookup yields CDR1 LNHDA and CDR2 SQIVND (reference sequence). The CDR3 loop is CASSRPAREVRSSPLHF. The CDR3 DNA follows: TGTGCCAGTAGTCGTCCAGCAAGGGAAGTGCGAAGTTCACCCCTCCACTTT.

A single count supports this clone. The chain employs TRBV11-2 and TRBJ1-1; D call uncertain. Germline CDR1 is SGHAT and CDR2 is FQNNGV. The CDR3 runs to 12 residues. V was cut by 2 bases and J by 7 bases, with 8 bases left in between. In DNA form, the CDR3 reads TGTGCCAGCAGCTTAACCCCCGGTGAAGCTTTCTTT. Translated: CASSLTPGEAFF.

The J gene is TRBJ1-4, the V gene TRBV7-9; D remains ambiguous. V lost 4 bases to trimming and J lost 8 bases, with 11 bases between them. This CDR3 is built from 13 residues. The germline V gene has CDR1 SEHNR and CDR2 FQNEAQ (reference sequence). The CDR3 region is CASSSQDGEKLFF. The CDR3 nucleotides are TGTGCCAGCAGCTCCCAGGACGGCGAAAAACTGTTTTTT.

J is TRBJ2-5 and V is TRBV28, with 10 bases lining up with TRBD1. The J segment lost 5 bases and the V segment lost 1 base, leaving 4 bases of the junction unmatched. Germline CDR1 reads MDHEN; CDR2 reads SYDVKM. The CDR3 extends over 15 amino acids. The CDR3: CASSLSTGGAETQYF. The CDR3 DNA reads TGTGCCAGCAGTTTATCGACAGGGGGCGCGGAGACCCAGTACTTC.

This clone has just one count. The V call is TRBV7-2, the J call TRBJ1-3, with 8 bases fitting TRBD1. Germline V gives CDR1 SGHTA, CDR2 FQGNSA. V shed 2 bases and J 6 bases; nucleotides not matched to a gene: 6. This CDR3 comprises 15 residues. The CDR3, as DNA: TGTGCCAGCAGCTTAAGCGGACAGGGTATAAACACCATATATTTT. It codes for CASSLSGQGINTIYF.

In DNA form, the CDR3 reads TGTGCCAGCTCACCTGACAGTGGAAACACCATATATTTT. This encodes CASSPDSGNTIYF. V usage is TRBV18 and J usage is TRBJ1-3, with D possibly TRBD1 on 5 matching bases. Looked up from germline, CDR1 is KGHSH and CDR2 is LQKENI. The CDR3 is made up of 13 amino acids. Trimming cost V 3 bases and J 3 bases, with 6 bases left between them.

V usage is TRBV4-3 and J usage is TRBJ2-2; 10 bases map to TRBD1. CDR3 length equals 17 residues. V was pared by 3 bases and J by 5 bases, with 9 bases of the junction left unmatched. Germline CDR1 and CDR2: LGHNA and YSLEER. The CDR3 coding sequence is TGCGCCAGCAGCCAGGGCCGGGACAGGGGAAGGACCGGGGAGCTGTTTTTT. Encoded protein: CASSQGRDRGRTGELFF.

The chain employs TRBV4-3 and TRBJ1-4, with D perhaps TRBD1 (5 bases). This CDR3 spans 20 amino acids. V lost 0 bases to trimming and J lost 3 bases, with 23 bases between them. Germline CDR1 and CDR2: LGHNA and YSLEER. Here the CDR3 reads CASSQEGGLLRSRANEKLFF. CDR3 nucleotide sequence: TGCGCCAGCAGCCAAGAAGGTGGGCTCCTCCGGTCCAGGGCTAATGAAAAACTGTTTTTT.

The V call is TRBV7-3, the J call TRBJ2-7; a weak D match, TRBD1 (5 bases). V shed 2 bases and J shed 4 bases, with 18 bases lying between them. The V gene's germline CDR1 is SGHTA and CDR2 FQGTGA. The CDR3 spans 16 residues. The CDR3 nucleotides read TGTGCCAGCAGCTTATCACAAGGCCAGGGTAAGTACGAGCAGTACTTC. This codes for CASSLSQGQGKYEQYF.

CDR3 in DNA: TGCGCCAGCAGCATGGGGGCCGGGGAGCTGTTTTTT. Its protein is CASSMGAGELFF. This chain connects TRBV5-1 to TRBJ2-2; perhaps D is TRBD1 or TRBD2 (5 bases each). The CDR3 covers 12 residues. V dropped 4 bases and J dropped 6 bases, with 7 bases sitting between them. Germline lookup yields CDR1 SGHRS and CDR2 YFSETQ.

The V gene is TRBV10-3, the J gene TRBJ1-2; no firm D call. Germline V gene sequence: CDR1 ENHRY, CDR2 SYGVKD. V was clipped by 3 bases and J by 8 bases, with 13 bases between them. The CDR3 has 13 residues. This chain's CDR3 is CAISDIVEMGYTF. CDR3 nucleotide sequence: TGTGCCATCAGTGATATCGTCGAAATGGGCTACACCTTC.